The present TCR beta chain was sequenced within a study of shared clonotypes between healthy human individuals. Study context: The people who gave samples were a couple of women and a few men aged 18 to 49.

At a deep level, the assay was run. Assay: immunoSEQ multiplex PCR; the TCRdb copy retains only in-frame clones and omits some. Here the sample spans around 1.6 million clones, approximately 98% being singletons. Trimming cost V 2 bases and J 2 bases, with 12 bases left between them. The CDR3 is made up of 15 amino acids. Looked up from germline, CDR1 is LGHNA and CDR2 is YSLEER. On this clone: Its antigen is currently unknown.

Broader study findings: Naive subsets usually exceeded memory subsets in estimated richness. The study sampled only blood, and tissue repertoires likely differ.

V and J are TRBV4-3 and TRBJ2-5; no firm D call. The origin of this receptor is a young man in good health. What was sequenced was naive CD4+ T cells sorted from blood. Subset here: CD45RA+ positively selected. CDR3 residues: CASSQLMGPQETQYF. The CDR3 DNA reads TGCGCCAGCAGCCAACTCATGGGTCCTCAAGAGACCCAGTACTTC.